The T cell receptor beta chain described here comes from a study of cytomegalovirus exposure and HLA in healthy donors. General study results and limits: Equally common other TCR beta chains were less clonally expanded than HLA-associated ones, a later analysis found. The Asian-associated ancestry cluster reportedly had fewer N-insertions than the roughly 700-donor mean in a later analysis. From TCR beta sequences, most subjects' HLA-A and HLA-B alleles were reportedly predicted accurately. The listing of some 170 TCR beta chains classed them as cytomegalovirus-associated.

PCR was performed using 60 Vbeta and 13 Jbeta primers. TCRdb's table, derived via immunoSEQ multiplex PCR, lists solely in-frame clones and lacks some. Of 150,000 to 200,000 clones in the sample, 65% to 90% were seen once. A word on this clone: Its antigen remains unknown.

The CDR3 spans 14 residues. Germline assignment: CDR1 MDHEN and CDR2 SYDVKM. Trimming took off 3 bases at V and 6 bases at J, with 11 bases between the two ends. The sample was PBMCs. The chain has TRBV28 and TRBJ1-4; D gene unclear. The origin of this receptor is a woman in her forties or fifties in good health and CMV-seronegative. The CDR3 protein is CASSLTSDYEKLFF. The CDR3 nucleotides are TGTGCCAGCAGTTTGACCAGCGATTATGAAAAACTGTTTTTT.